The 16 T cell receptor beta chains below were found in one sample sequenced in a study of cytomegalovirus exposure and HLA in healthy donors (dated by TCRdb to about 2017). Preparation of the library involved the immunoSEQ multiplex PCR assay. For the multiplex PCR, a mixture combining 60 forward primers for TCR Vbeta segments and 13 reverse primers for TCR Jbeta segments was used. Here the immuneACCESS table is served through TCRdb, limited to in-frame sequences with V and J called. Missing clones are a known gap in these copies; in checked studies unresolved V genes cover under half, and the rest lacks a known reason. Counted in this sample were roughly 150,000 clones; approximately 80% of them appeared once. The top ten constitute approximately 15% of the sample. The sequenced sample was PBMCs. These receptors came from a woman between 40 and 55 years old in good health and CMV-seronegative.

This clone was seen only a few times. The chain couples TRBV28 to TRBJ1-1; tentatively, D is TRBD1 (5 bases). The length of the CDR3 is 12 residues. Trimming removed 4 bases from V and 6 bases from J, with 9 bases in between. Germline CDR1 and CDR2: MDHEN and SYDVKM. The CDR3 sequence: CASSYGRAEAFF. The CDR3, as DNA: TGTGCCAGCAGTTACGGCAGGGCTGAAGCTTTCTTT.

This chain joins TRBV7-2 and TRBJ2-7; TRBD2 is a possible D gene (6 bases). The CDR3 is 14 residues long. The germline gives CDR1 SGHTA, CDR2 FQGNSA. Trimming removed 3 bases from V and 7 bases from J, with 16 bases in between. DNA of the CDR3: TGTGCCAGCAGCTTCGGTAGCGGAACTGGGGAGCAGTACTTC. Translation: CASSFGSGTGEQYF.

This chain uses TRBV7-2 with TRBJ1-4; no reliable D call. Germline V gives CDR1 SGHTA, CDR2 FQGNSA. Trimming pared 5 bases from V and 0 bases from J, leaving 7 bases between. The CDR3 spans 14 residues. This CDR3 is CASSPVTTNEKLFF. For the CDR3, the DNA is TGTGCCAGCAGCCCAGTCACAACTAATGAAAAACTGTTTTTT.

V usage is TRBV28 and J usage is TRBJ2-3; D possibly corresponds to TRBD2 (6 bases). Germline lookup yields CDR1 MDHEN and CDR2 SYDVKM. Trimming removed 6 bases at V and 1 base at J, with 8 bases between. This CDR3 comprises 13 residues. The CDR3 protein is CASRTGGTDTQYF. CDR3 coding DNA: TGTGCCAGCAGGACGGGGGGCACAGATACGCAGTATTTT.

This chain joins TRBV5-4 and TRBJ2-3; weak D call: TRBD1 (5 bases). Trimming took off 2 bases at V and 7 bases at J, with 8 bases between the two ends. Germline CDR1 and CDR2: SGHNT and YYREEE (reference sequence). CDR3 size: 12 residues. The CDR3: CASSLLGHTQYF. The CDR3 DNA is TGTGCCAGCAGCTTATTGGGGCATACGCAGTATTTT.

The J gene is TRBJ2-7, the V gene TRBV28; D uncertain. This CDR3 is built from 13 residues. The germline CDR1 and CDR2 sequences are MDHEN and SYDVKM. V shed 4 bases and J shed 5 bases, with 12 bases lying between them. The CDR3 region is CASSSPQLHEQYF. The CDR3 region has the DNA TGTGCCAGCAGTTCTCCACAGTTGCACGAGCAGTACTTC.

This chain uses TRBV28 with TRBJ1-4, with D tentatively TRBD1 (5 bases). This CDR3 comprises 15 residues. Trimming stripped 6 bases from V and 8 bases from J, with 19 bases between. The germline V gene encodes CDR1 MDHEN and CDR2 SYDVKM. The CDR3 reads CASRGGQLRGEKLFF. Here the CDR3 DNA reads TGTGCCAGCAGGGGGGGTCAGCTGAGAGGGGAAAAACTGTTTTTT. Looking up the rest from reference TRBV28 and TRBJ1-4 gives the full variable domain: DVKVTQSSRYLVKRTGEKVFLECVQDMDHENMFWYRQDPGLGLRLIYFSYDVKMKEKGDIPEGYSVSREKKERFSLILESASTNQTSMYLCASRGGQLRGEKLFFGSGTQLSVL.

The chain carries TRBV11-2 and TRBJ1-6; D remains ambiguous. Per germline, CDR1 SGHAT and CDR2 FQNNGV. This CDR3 is 12 amino acids long. The V and J ends lost 3 bases and 8 bases respectively, with 5 bases between them. CDR3 region: CASSLEYSPLHF. DNA of the CDR3: TGTGCCAGCAGCTTGGAGTATTCACCCCTCCACTTT.

This chain joins TRBV4-1 and TRBJ1-1; D may be TRBD1 (6 bases). Germline lookup yields CDR1 MGHRA and CDR2 YSYEKL. The V and J ends lost 6 bases and 0 bases respectively, with 11 bases between them. CDR3 length: 14 amino acids. This CDR3 is CASRPDRMNTEAFF. CDR3 nucleotide sequence: TGCGCCAGCAGACCCGACAGGATGAACACTGAAGCTTTCTTT.

The rearrangement uses TRBV14 and TRBJ2-3; 7 positions match TRBD2. CDR3 length equals 16 residues. Germline CDR1 and CDR2: SGHDN and FVKESK. V shed 0 bases and J 6 bases; nucleotides not matched to a gene: 9. CDR3 coding DNA: TGTGCCAGCAGCCAAGATTGGGGGGAGGGTTCGGATACGCAGTATTTT. Protein sequence: CASSQDWGEGSDTQYF.

This clone was found a few times. The chain links TRBV6-6 to TRBJ2-3; 8 bases match TRBD2. J gave up 4 bases and V 5 bases, and 8 bases lay outside the gene matches. Germline values: CDR1 MNHNY, CDR2 SVGAGI (reference sequence). The CDR3 runs 15 residues. In DNA, the CDR3 is TGTGCCAGCAGTAGAGGGACTAGGGAGGCAGATACGCAGTATTTT. Translating it yields CASSRGTREADTQYF.

The chain couples TRBV28 to TRBJ1-5; the D is unclear. V was clipped by 3 bases and J by 3 bases, with 6 bases between them. The CDR3 has 13 residues. Germline V gene sequence: CDR1 MDHEN, CDR2 SYDVKM. The CDR3 loop is CASSFSPNQPQHF. In DNA, the CDR3 is TGTGCCAGCAGTTTCAGTCCCAATCAGCCCCAGCATTTT.

This rearrangement joins TRBV11-1 to TRBJ2-7; tentative D call: TRBD1 (5 bases). Looked up from germline, CDR1 is SGHAT and CDR2 is FQDESV (reference sequence). The CDR3 totals 16 residues. Between the trimmed V and J ends, which lost 4 bases and 2 bases, there was a span of 18 bases. Here the CDR3 reads CASSSRPGALTYEQYF. Written as DNA, the CDR3 is TGTGCCAGCAGCTCCCGCCCTGGGGCCCTAACCTACGAGCAGTACTTC.

The chain employs TRBV28 and TRBJ2-1; the match to TRBD1 covers 8 bases. Germline CDR1 is MDHEN and CDR2 is SYDVKM. V was pared by 4 bases and J by 6 bases, with 14 bases of the junction left unmatched. The CDR3 has 17 residues. The CDR3 nucleotides are TGTGCCAGCAGTTCCATTGCCCAGGGGGCGTATAGCAATGAGCAGTTCTTC. It yields the protein CASSSIAQGAYSNEQFF.

This clone appeared a single time. The chain recombines TRBV28 with TRBJ2-7; possibly TRBD2 for D (5 bases). Germline V gives CDR1 MDHEN, CDR2 SYDVKM. CDR3 length: 13 residues. Trimming took 2 bases from V and 10 from J, leaving 15 bases between them. CDR3 DNA: TGTGCCAGCAGTTTAGGAAGCGGAGAGATACAGTACTTC. Protein product: CASSLGSGEIQYF.

CDR3 loop: CASSPAGNYGYTF. The CDR3 DNA sequence: TGTGCCAGCAGCCCAGCGGGGAACTATGGCTACACCTTC. The rearrangement uses TRBV9 and TRBJ1-2; D remains unclear. The CDR3 is made up of 13 amino acids. Germline V gene data show CDR1 as SGDLS and CDR2 as YYNGEE. V lost 4 bases, J lost 2 bases, and 9 bases lay in between.